This T cell receptor (beta chain) emerged from a study of T cells after yellow fever vaccination. Study-wide background: CD3, CD45RA, CCR7 and CD95 sorting yielded EM, EMRA, CM and Tscm memory subsets. General study points: Researchers report a weaker secondary response that nonetheless peaked faster, day 5 versus 15. Detected again after the booster were most primary-vaccination clones, at approximately 96% CD4 and approximately 90% CD8.

The V segment lost 5 bases and the J segment 0 bases; nucleotides outside the gene matches: 10. The CDR3 runs 17 residues. Germline-derived CDR1 and CDR2 are LNHDA and SQIVND (reference sequence). In this sample, this clonotype turned up many times. Production of TCR cDNA was by 5'RACE template switching, which also added a universal primer site and UMIs. From the 5' RACE reads, TCRdb called clonotypes with MiXCR, one entry per CDR3 protein. The sample lists tens of thousands of distinct CDR3 sequences, 3% to 4% occurring once. This TCR was sampled from a man between 18 and 35 years old who received the YFV17D yellow fever vaccine. Here the sequenced sample was PBMCs, either bulk or a sorted T-cell subset (CD4+, CD8+, memory, or dextramer-sorted; not recorded which), taken about 49 days after the first yellow fever vaccination. The chain joins TRBV19 to TRBJ1-5, with 7 bases aligning to TRBD1. CDR3 in amino acids: CASSVEPGQYSNQPQHF. The CDR3 DNA follows: TGTGCCAGTAGTGTCGAGCCGGGACAGTATAGCAATCAGCCCCAGCATTTT.